A single sample gave rise to the 32 T cell receptor beta chains below, sequenced in a study of Tregs in tolerant kidney transplant recipients. Measured with immunoSEQ multiplex PCR; TCRdb has only the in-frame clones, and not every one. In the table there are fewer than 95,000 clones, more than 85% of which are singletons. Related graft donors supplied nonmyeloablative bone marrow transplants, and mixed chimerism was transient. The material was CD4+ T cells from blood (PBMCs), obtained 12 months after the transplant. The origin of the receptors is a human patient who received a combined kidney and bone marrow transplant. Part of the T cell pool may stem from the graft donor.

Of note for this clone: At one end, the junction sequence differs from germline, possibly due to a read error. Distinct nucleotide sequences in the sample also encode this CDR3. The chain uses TRBV10-1 and TRBJ1-6; no firm D call. CDR3 length equals 12 residues. Per germline, CDR1 WNHNN and CDR2 SYGVQD (reference sequence). CDR3 bases: TGCGCCTCTATCTCCTATAATTCCCCCCTCCACTTT. This translates into CASISYNSPLHF.

This chain links TRBV5-1 with TRBJ2-5; 16 bases line up with TRBD2. The V segment lost 4 bases and the J segment 3 bases; nucleotides outside the gene matches: 3. Germline assignment: CDR1 SGHRS and CDR2 YFSETQ. This CDR3 contains 16 residues. Written as DNA, the CDR3 is TGCGCCAGCAGCCCGGGACTAGCGGGGGGGAAAGAGACCCAGTACTTC. It translates to CASSPGLAGGKETQYF.

This chain uses TRBV19 with TRBJ1-1; D possibly corresponds to TRBD1 (5 bases). Looked up from germline, CDR1 is LNHDA and CDR2 is SQIVND (reference sequence). The V gene lost 5 bases and the J gene lost 8 bases, with 18 bases spanning the gap. The CDR3 is 14 amino acids. CDR3 residues: CASSDLGLPLEAFF. The CDR3 region has the DNA TGTGCCAGTAGTGATCTGGGACTACCTTTGGAAGCTTTCTTT. Complete variable domain (other parts from reference TRBV19 and TRBJ1-1): DGGITQSPKYLFRKEGQNVTLSCEQNLNHDAMYWYRQDPGQGLRLIYYSQIVNDFQKGDIAEGYSVSREKKESFPLTVTSAQKNPTAFYLCASSDLGLPLEAFFGQGTRLTVV.

The J gene is TRBJ1-1, the V gene TRBV7-9; a weak D match, TRBD1 (5 bases). V gave up 0 bases and J gave up 5 bases, with 13 bases separating them. Germline CDR1 is SEHNR and CDR2 is FQNEAQ (reference sequence). This CDR3 comprises 15 residues. CDR3 DNA: TGTGCCAGCAGCTTAGCCGGACAAGTAGGGACTGAAGCTTTCTTT. Residues: CASSLAGQVGTEAFF.

J is TRBJ1-1 and V is TRBV5-1; a possible D gene is TRBD1 (6 bases). This CDR3 has 18 residues. Between the trimmed V and J ends, which lost 5 bases and 5 bases, there was a span of 28 bases. The germline CDR1 and CDR2 sequences are SGHRS and YFSETQ. Here the CDR3 reads CASREFWGTRQRRTEAFF. DNA for the CDR3: TGCGCCAGCAGGGAGTTTTGGGGGACACGACAACGAAGGACTGAAGCTTTCTTT.

CDR3 sequence (DNA): TGTGCCAGCAGAGTTTACCCTAGGTCACAGCCGGGGGGCTACACCTTC. Translation gives CASRVYPRSQPGGYTF. J is TRBJ1-2 and V is TRBV27; D is unclear. The V and J ends lost 6 bases and 8 bases respectively, with 25 bases between them. CDR1 is MNHEY and CDR2 is SMNVEV in the germline V gene (reference sequence). The CDR3 spans 16 residues.

This sequence joins TRBV7-2 and TRBJ1-1, with D hard to call. The CDR3 spans 14 residues. Germline assignment: CDR1 SGHTA and CDR2 FQGNSA. Deletions cut 2 bases from V and 1 base from J, with 8 bases between. The CDR3 protein is CASSLLYRNTEAFF. In nucleotides, the CDR3 is TGTGCCAGCAGCTTATTGTACAGGAACACTGAAGCTTTCTTT.

CDR3 in amino acids: CASSDPPGQLSGANVLTF. The CDR3 DNA follows: TGTGCCAGCAGTGACCCGCCGGGACAGCTCTCTGGGGCCAACGTCCTGACTTTC. The chain employs TRBV25-1 and TRBJ2-6, with TRBD1 matching 7 bases. V shed 3 bases, J shed 0 bases, and the junction held 8 bases outside the gene matches. Germline V lookup: CDR1 MGHDK, CDR2 SYGVNS. The CDR3 has 18 amino acids.

The chain links TRBV11-2 to TRBJ2-3; TRBD2 aligns across 14 bases. The CDR3 has 17 amino acids. Germline V gene sequence: CDR1 SGHAT, CDR2 FQNNGV. V dropped 1 base and J dropped 2; count of bases not matched to a gene: 2. The DNA of the CDR3 is TGTGCCAGCAGCTTAGGACTAGCGGGGGGGATCACAGATACGCAGTATTTT. It encodes CASSLGLAGGITDTQYF.

The chain is built from TRBV5-4 and TRBJ2-1, with 10 bases that match TRBD2. This CDR3 comprises 17 residues. J was trimmed by 3 bases and V by 0 bases; bases with no gene match: 6. Germline loops: CDR1 SGHNT, CDR2 YYREEE (reference sequence). The CDR3 DNA sequence: TGTGCCAGCAGCTTGGAACTAGCGGGGATTAGCTACAATGAGCAGTTCTTC. Amino acid sequence: CASSLELAGISYNEQFF. Complete variable domain (other parts from reference TRBV5-4 and TRBJ2-1): ETGVTQSPTHLIKTRGQQVTLRCSSQSGHNTVSWYQQALGQGPQFIFQYYREEENGRGNFPPRFSGLQFPNYSSELNVNALELDDSALYLCASSLELAGISYNEQFFGPGTRLTVL.

V is TRBV7-7 and J is TRBJ2-2, with 7 bases lining up with TRBD1. J lost 0 bases, V lost 3 bases, and 1 base had no gene match. The CDR3 contains 15 residues. Germline assignment: CDR1 SSHAT and CDR2 FNYEAQ (reference sequence). The CDR3 protein is CASSFGQANTGELFF. CDR3 bases: TGTGCCAGCAGCTTCGGACAGGCGAACACCGGGGAGCTGTTTTTT.

This clone was counted only a few times. The V gene is TRBV30, the J gene TRBJ2-3, with D hard to call. Germline V lookup: CDR1 GTSNPN, CDR2 SVGIG (reference sequence). The CDR3 covers 14 residues. The V gene lost 2 bases and the J gene lost 0 bases, with 9 bases spanning the gap. In DNA, the CDR3 is TGTGCCTGGAGTAGGCTAGTAAGCACAGATACGCAGTATTTT. Amino acid sequence: CAWSRLVSTDTQYF.

V gene TRBV7-2 combines with J gene TRBJ2-7; TRBD2 is a possible D gene (5 bases). The CDR3 covers 13 residues. Germline-derived CDR1 and CDR2 are SGHTA and FQGNSA. V lost 3 bases, J lost 2 bases, and 8 bases lay in between. CDR3 region: CASSLDSPYEQYF. As DNA, the CDR3 is TGTGCCAGCAGCTTGGACTCCCCCTACGAGCAGTACTTC.

This clone was counted once. This chain links TRBV6-1 with TRBJ1-5; perhaps TRBD1 as D (5 bases). The V end lost 4 bases, the J end lost 7 bases, and 11 bases lay between the germline ends. The CDR3 runs 13 residues. The germline gives CDR1 MNHNS, CDR2 SASEGT. CDR3 protein: CASSGQWKQPQHF. CDR3 in DNA: TGTGCCAGCAGTGGACAGTGGAAACAGCCCCAGCATTTT.

In its sample, this clone was seen a few times. The chain joins TRBV2 to TRBJ1-2; D is ambiguous. Germline V gene sequence: CDR1 SNHLY, CDR2 FYNNEI. Trimming stripped 7 bases from V and 8 bases from J, with 14 bases between. This CDR3 contains 12 residues. The CDR3 protein is CASMGPRYGYTF. Written as DNA, the CDR3 is TGTGCCAGCATGGGCCCACGCTACGGCTACACCTTC.

The chain recombines TRBV6-1 with TRBJ1-4, with 8 nucleotides matching TRBD1. Germline V gene data show CDR1 as MNHNS and CDR2 as SASEGT. V lost 4 bases and J lost 10; bases outside the gene matches: 8. This CDR3 has 14 amino acids. The CDR3 coding sequence is TGTGCCAGCAGTGCGGACAGGGTGGGGGGAAAACTGTTTTTT. Its translation is CASSADRVGGKLFF.

In its sample, this clone was seen once. This rearrangement joins TRBV7-3 to TRBJ2-7; TRBD2 might be the D (7 bases). Trimming cost V 5 bases and J 3 bases, with 17 bases left between them. Per the germline V gene, CDR1 is SGHTA and CDR2 is FQGTGA. This CDR3 spans 15 amino acids. The CDR3, as DNA: TGTGCCAGCAGCGTTGGTGGGGGGGCCGGCTACGAGCAGTACTTC. It encodes CASSVGGGAGYEQYF.

The chain has TRBV19 and TRBJ2-6; 7 nucleotides line up with TRBD1. V was clipped by 7 bases and J by 0 bases; unmatched bases: 9. The CDR3 is 17 residues long. Germline V gene data show CDR1 as LNHDA and CDR2 as SQIVND (reference sequence). CDR3 region: CASKGDRYSSGANVLTF. Written as DNA, the CDR3 is TGTGCCAGTAAGGGGGACAGATATAGCTCTGGGGCCAACGTCCTGACTTTC.

The V and J genes are TRBV4-3 and TRBJ2-3; 10 bases map to TRBD2. V lost 4 bases and J lost 0; bases outside the gene matches: 7. The CDR3 extends over 17 amino acids. Germline CDR1 and CDR2: LGHNA and YSLEER. DNA for the CDR3: TGCGCCAGCAGCCTTCTCCTACTAGCGGGAAGCACAGATACGCAGTATTTT. Residues: CASSLLLLAGSTDTQYF.

This chain joins TRBV23-1 and TRBJ2-7, with D maybe TRBD2 (6 bases). TRBV23-1 is sorted into the ORF group, with uncertain function. V was cut by 1 base and J by 5 bases, with 24 bases left in between. The CDR3 is made up of 18 amino acids. CDR3 nucleotide sequence: TGCGCCAGCAGTCAATATGCAGAGGAAAATACGGGAGTCCACGAGCAGTACTTC. Translation: CASSQYAEENTGVHEQYF.

The chain is built from TRBV7-2 and TRBJ2-7; TRBD2 is a possible D gene (6 bases). The germline V gene encodes CDR1 SGHTA and CDR2 FQGNSA. V gave up 2 bases and J gave up 1 base, with 12 bases separating them. The CDR3 covers 15 residues. The CDR3 reads CASSLRAGTSYEQYF. CDR3 nucleotides: TGTGCCAGCAGCTTAAGGGCGGGAACATCCTACGAGCAGTACTTC.

This clone was counted a single time. This chain joins TRBV6-8 and TRBJ2-5, with D possibly being TRBD2 (7 bases). V lost 5 bases and J 5 bases, leaving 24 bases between the germline ends. CDR1 is MNHGY and CDR2 is SAAAGT in the germline V gene. The CDR3 length is 17 residues. The CDR3 DNA is TGTGCCAGCAGTACCGGACGAGAGGGGGGGTTCGAGGAGACCCAGTACTTC. Protein product: CASSTGREGGFEETQYF.

The rearrangement links TRBV14 to TRBJ2-7, with 9 nucleotides matching TRBD2. From germline, CDR1 is SGHDN and CDR2 FVKESK. CDR3 length equals 17 residues. Losses at the gene ends were 3 bases for V and 4 bases for J; bases not matched to a gene: 13. Written as DNA, the CDR3 is TGTGCCAGCAGCCAGATGGCAGCCGGGACTAGCAGATACGAGCAGTACTTC. It encodes CASSQMAAGTSRYEQYF.

The chain couples TRBV6-1 to TRBJ2-1; 9 nucleotides align to TRBD2. Per germline, CDR1 MNHNS and CDR2 SASEGT. This CDR3 comprises 16 residues. Trimming took 0 bases from V and 7 from J; bases not matched to a gene: 7. The CDR3 bases are TGTGCCAGCAGTGAAGCGCTGGCGGGGGGGCTTAATGAGCAGTTCTTC. It is translated as CASSEALAGGLNEQFF.

This chain uses TRBV19 with TRBJ2-1; unclear D gene. Trimming pared 6 bases from V and 2 bases from J, leaving 17 bases between. CDR1 is LNHDA, CDR2 SQIVND, per germline (reference sequence). This CDR3 is built from 16 residues. DNA of the CDR3: TGTGCCAGTAGCCTTTGGCCCCCTAGAACCTACAATGAGCAGTTCTTC. Protein product: CASSLWPPRTYNEQFF.

CDR3 sequence: CASSRGGGYEQYF. In DNA form, the CDR3 reads TGCGCCAGCAGCCGCGGGGGGGGCTACGAGCAGTACTTC. V usage is TRBV4-3 and J usage is TRBJ2-7; 9 bases line up with TRBD2. V gave up 4 bases and J gave up 3 bases; unmatched junction bases: 1. The CDR3 has 13 amino acids. Germline V gives CDR1 LGHNA, CDR2 YSLEER.

The V and J genes are TRBV9 and TRBJ2-5; the match to TRBD2 covers 7 bases. CDR1 is SGDLS and CDR2 is YYNGEE in the germline V gene. V was pared by 0 bases and J by 0 bases, with 5 bases of the junction left unmatched. The CDR3 runs 16 residues. CDR3 nucleotides: TGTGCCAGCAGCGTAGGGCTAGCGGAGAACCAAGAGACCCAGTACTTC. This codes for CASSVGLAENQETQYF.

This clone came up once. The V call is TRBV11-3, the J call TRBJ1-1; 9 nucleotides align to TRBD1. CDR3 length: 14 residues. Trimming cost V 5 bases and J 6 bases; bases outside gene matches: 7. Germline V gene data show CDR1 as SGHNT and CDR2 as YENEEA. CDR3 amino acids: CASSQGGQGAEAFF. In nucleotides, the CDR3 is TGTGCCAGCAGCCAGGGGGGACAGGGCGCTGAAGCTTTCTTT.

The rearrangement links TRBV7-9 to TRBJ2-7; D possibly corresponds to TRBD1 (5 bases). The CDR3 covers 14 residues. Per germline, CDR1 SEHNR and CDR2 FQNEAQ (reference sequence). Deletions cut 1 base from V and 6 bases from J, with 13 bases between. As DNA, the CDR3 is TGTGCCAGCAGCTTAGGTTTCGGAAGGGGCGAGCAGTACTTC. It translates to CASSLGFGRGEQYF.

The chain couples TRBV11-1 to TRBJ2-1; possible D gene TRBD2, 6 bases. This CDR3 has 16 amino acids. Germline V gives CDR1 SGHAT, CDR2 FQDESV (reference sequence). V lost 2 bases to trimming and J lost 5 bases, with 16 bases between them. The CDR3 is CASSLRIRELNNEQFF. In DNA form, the CDR3 reads TGTGCCAGCAGCTTACGTATCCGGGAGCTAAACAATGAGCAGTTCTTC.

The V and J genes are TRBV4-1 and TRBJ1-4, with a weak D call TRBD1 (6 bases). With 3 bases removed from V and 0 bases from J, the gap between germline ends came to 23 bases. There are 20 residues in the CDR3. Germline CDR1 and CDR2: MGHRA and YSYEKL. The CDR3 DNA reads TGCGCCAGCAGCCATTACCCCAAGATCAGACAGGCTGCAACTAATGAAAAACTGTTTTTT. This translates into CASSHYPKIRQAATNEKLFF.

This chain uses TRBV7-9 with TRBJ1-4; D might be TRBD1 (6 bases). The CDR3 runs to 17 residues. CDR1 is SEHNR, CDR2 FQNEAQ, per germline (reference sequence). V lost 5 bases, J lost 7 bases, and 23 bases lay in between. CDR3 coding DNA: TGTGCCAGCAGCCCACGCCGAAGGACAGTCGAATCTGAAAAACTGTTTTTT. Protein: CASSPRRRTVESEKLFF. Based on the CDR3 plus reference TRBV7-9 and TRBJ1-4, the full variable domain is DTGVSQNPRHKITKRGQNVTFRCDPISEHNRLYWYRQTLGQGPEFLTYFQNEAQLEKSRLLSDRFSAERPKGSFSTLEIQRTEQGDSAMYLCASSPRRRTVESEKLFFGSGTQLSVL.